This paragraph reports one T cell receptor (beta chain). Its antigen is still unknown. This sample stems from a study of T-cell memory formation after mild COVID-19. About the research overall: Largely, the TCR clusters proved donor specific.

Germline CDR1 is MNHEY and CDR2 is SVGAGI. V shed 8 bases, J shed 5 bases, and the junction held 10 bases outside the gene matches. The CDR3 extends over 14 amino acids. Study-wide results and limits: The authors did not confirm SARS-CoV-2 specificity of second-wave clones peaking day 37. Pre-infection memory harbored some responding clones, suggesting cross-reactive memory joined.

TCRdb processed the 5' RACE reads anew with MiXCR; each CDR3 protein has one entry. The table has roughly 400,000 distinct CDR3 sequences, roughly 24% seen once. Sequencing was performed on PBMCs or a T cell subset sorted from them (not recorded which). The TCR originated in an adult woman who had mild COVID-19 (a few samples of this study predate the infection). Cell type and time point are not known. V usage is TRBV6-5 and J usage is TRBJ2-7; TRBD2 matches at 9 bases. The CDR3 protein is CASLPAGGDHEQYF. For the CDR3, the DNA is TGTGCCAGCCTCCCGGCGGGGGGGGACCACGAGCAGTACTTC.